This T cell receptor beta chain stems from a study of T cells expressing NK-cell markers. About the research overall: Sorted CD3+CD56+NKG2C+, CD3+CD56+NKG2C- and CD3+CD56-NKG2C+ T cells supplied TCR beta repertoires. Seven of the eight sequenced donors were classified as HCMV-seropositive, and one was classified as seronegative.

Generation of TCR beta cDNA was performed by 5'RACE template switching incorporating UMIs. Reprocessing the 5' RACE reads, TCRdb reports a single entry for every CDR3 protein and omits DNA. Recorded for this sample: under 200,000 distinct CDR3 sequences. Remarks on this clonotype: Its matching antigen is unknown.

Germline V gene sequence: CDR1 KGHSH, CDR2 LQKENI. This CDR3 is built from 13 residues. Study-wide results and limits: These clonotypes additionally ranked first within the CD3+CD56-NKG2C+ fraction of several donors.

This clonotype originated in a woman aged 18-70 years in good health. The source material was blood T cells: a sorted CD56 or NKG2C T cell subset, CD4+ or CD8+ T cells, or bulk PBMC T cells (not recorded which). V and J are TRBV18 and TRBJ2-1; TCRdb reports TRBD1, a call that lacks DNA to check it against. The CDR3 reads CASSTGPNNEQFF.